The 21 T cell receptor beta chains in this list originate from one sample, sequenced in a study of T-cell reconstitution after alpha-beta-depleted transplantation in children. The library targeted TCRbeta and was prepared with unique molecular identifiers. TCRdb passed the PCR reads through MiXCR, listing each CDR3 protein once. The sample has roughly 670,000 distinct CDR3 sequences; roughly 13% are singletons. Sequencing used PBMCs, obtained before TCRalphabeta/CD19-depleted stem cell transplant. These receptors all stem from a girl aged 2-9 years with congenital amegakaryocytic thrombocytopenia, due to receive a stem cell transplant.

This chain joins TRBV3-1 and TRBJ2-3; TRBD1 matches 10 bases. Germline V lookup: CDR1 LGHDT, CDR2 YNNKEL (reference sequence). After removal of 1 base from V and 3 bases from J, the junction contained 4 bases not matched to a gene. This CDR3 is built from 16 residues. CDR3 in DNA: TGTGCCAGCAGCCAAGTACGGGACAGGGGAACAGATACGCAGTATTTT. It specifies CASSQVRDRGTDTQYF.

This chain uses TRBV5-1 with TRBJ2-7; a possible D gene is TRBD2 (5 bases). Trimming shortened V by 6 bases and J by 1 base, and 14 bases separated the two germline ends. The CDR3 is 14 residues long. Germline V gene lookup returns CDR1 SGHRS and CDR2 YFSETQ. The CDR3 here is CASTRLRGSYEQYF. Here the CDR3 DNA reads TGCGCCAGCACCCGACTAAGAGGGTCCTACGAGCAGTACTTC.

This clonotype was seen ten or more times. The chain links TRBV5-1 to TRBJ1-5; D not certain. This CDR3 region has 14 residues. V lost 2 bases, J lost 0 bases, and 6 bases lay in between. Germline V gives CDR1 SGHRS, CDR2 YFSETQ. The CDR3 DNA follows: TGCGCCAGCAGCTTATGGGGTAGCAATCAGCCCCAGCATTTT. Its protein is CASSLWGSNQPQHF.

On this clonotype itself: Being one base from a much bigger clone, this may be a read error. The CDR3 reads CCAQGTSGNIQETQYF. The CDR3 DNA is TGCTGTGCTCAAGGGACTAGCGGGAACATCCAAGAGACCCAGTACTTC. The V call is TRBV20-1, the J call TRBJ2-5, with 13 positions matching TRBD2. This CDR3 comprises 16 residues. Germline lookup yields CDR1 DFQATT and CDR2 SNEGSKA (reference sequence).

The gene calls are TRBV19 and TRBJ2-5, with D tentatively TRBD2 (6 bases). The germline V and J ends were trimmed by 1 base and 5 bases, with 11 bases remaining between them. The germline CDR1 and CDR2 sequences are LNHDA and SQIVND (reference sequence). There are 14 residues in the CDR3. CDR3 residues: CASSIGHGGETQYF. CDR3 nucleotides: TGTGCCAGTAGTATAGGTCACGGAGGGGAGACCCAGTACTTC.

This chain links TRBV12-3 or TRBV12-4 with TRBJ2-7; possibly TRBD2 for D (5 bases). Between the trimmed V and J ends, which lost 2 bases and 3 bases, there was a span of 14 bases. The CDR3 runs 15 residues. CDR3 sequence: CASSLTESGIYEQYF. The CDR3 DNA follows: TGTGCCAGCAGTTTAACCGAGAGCGGAATCTACGAGCAGTACTTC.

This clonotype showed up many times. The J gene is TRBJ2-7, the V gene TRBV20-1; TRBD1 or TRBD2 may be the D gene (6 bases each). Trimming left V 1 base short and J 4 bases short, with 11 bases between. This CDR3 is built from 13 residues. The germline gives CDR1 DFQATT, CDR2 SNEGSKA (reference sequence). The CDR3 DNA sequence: TGCAGTGCTAGAGGAGGGGGAGGTTACGAGCAGTACTTC. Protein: CSARGGGGYEQYF.

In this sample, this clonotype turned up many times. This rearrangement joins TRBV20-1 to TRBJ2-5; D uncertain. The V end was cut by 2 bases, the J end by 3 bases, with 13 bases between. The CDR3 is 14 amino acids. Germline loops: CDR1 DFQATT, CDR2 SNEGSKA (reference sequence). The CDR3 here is CSARFPGSKETQYF. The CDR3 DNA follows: TGCAGTGCTAGATTTCCCGGCTCCAAAGAGACCCAGTACTTC.

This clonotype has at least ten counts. Here the CDR3 reads CASSHGFGDTGELFF. The CDR3 nucleotides read TGTGCCAGCAGTCACGGGTTCGGGGACACCGGGGAGCTGTTTTTT. The chain couples TRBV28 to TRBJ2-2, with D perhaps TRBD2 (5 bases). The germline gives CDR1 MDHEN, CDR2 SYDVKM. The ends were cut back, 5 bases at V and 3 bases at J, with 13 bases in the middle. The CDR3 runs 15 residues. The complete variable domain, with remaining parts taken from reference TRBV28 and TRBJ2-2, reads DVKVTQSSRYLVKRTGEKVFLECVQDMDHENMFWYRQDPGLGLRLIYFSYDVKMKEKGDIPEGYSVSREKKERFSLILESASTNQTSMYLCASSHGFGDTGELFFGEGSRLTVL.

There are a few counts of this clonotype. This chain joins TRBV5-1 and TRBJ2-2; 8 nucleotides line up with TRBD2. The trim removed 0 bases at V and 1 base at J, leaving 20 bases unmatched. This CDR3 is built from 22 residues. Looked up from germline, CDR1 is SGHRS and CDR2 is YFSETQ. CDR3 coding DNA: TGCGCCAGCAGCTTGGCCCGACACAGGGTGGCCCAGCTAGCGGGGAACACCGGGGAGCTGTTTTTT. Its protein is CASSLARHRVAQLAGNTGELFF.

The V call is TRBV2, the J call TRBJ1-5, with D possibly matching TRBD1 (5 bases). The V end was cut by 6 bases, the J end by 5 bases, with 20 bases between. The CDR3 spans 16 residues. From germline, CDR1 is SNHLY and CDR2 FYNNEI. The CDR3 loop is CASSALKGLSYQPQHF. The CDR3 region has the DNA TGTGCCAGCAGCGCATTAAAGGGGCTGTCATATCAGCCCCAGCATTTT.

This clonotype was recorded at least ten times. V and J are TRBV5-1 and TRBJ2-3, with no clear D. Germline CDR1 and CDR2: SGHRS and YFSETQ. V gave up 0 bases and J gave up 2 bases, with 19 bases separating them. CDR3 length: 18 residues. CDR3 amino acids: CASSLEPSSSYPTDTQYF. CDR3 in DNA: TGCGCCAGCAGCTTGGAGCCCTCCTCTAGTTACCCCACAGATACGCAGTATTTT.

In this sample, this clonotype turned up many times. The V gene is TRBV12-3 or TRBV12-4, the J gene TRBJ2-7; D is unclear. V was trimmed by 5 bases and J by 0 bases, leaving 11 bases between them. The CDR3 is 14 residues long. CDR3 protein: CASSLTVSSYEQYF. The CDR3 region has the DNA TGTGCCAGCAGTCTTACAGTGAGCTCCTACGAGCAGTACTTC.

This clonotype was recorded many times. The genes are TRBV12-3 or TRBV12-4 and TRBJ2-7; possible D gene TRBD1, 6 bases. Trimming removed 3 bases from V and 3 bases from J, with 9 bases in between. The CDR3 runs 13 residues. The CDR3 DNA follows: TGTGCCAGCAGTTTGGACAGCAACTACGAGCAGTACTTC. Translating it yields CASSLDSNYEQYF.

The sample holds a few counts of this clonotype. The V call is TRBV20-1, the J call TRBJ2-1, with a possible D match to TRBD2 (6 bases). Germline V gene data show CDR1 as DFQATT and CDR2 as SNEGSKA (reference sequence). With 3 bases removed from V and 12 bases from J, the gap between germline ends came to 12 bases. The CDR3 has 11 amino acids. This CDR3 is CSASSRGGQFF. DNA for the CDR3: TGCAGTGCTAGCTCGCGGGGCGGGCAGTTCTTC.

The CDR3 spells CSASLTVGVVEQYF. In DNA, the CDR3 is TGCAGTGCTAGTCTTACGGTGGGGGTTGTTGAGCAGTACTTC. V and J are TRBV20-1 and TRBJ2-7; D is tentatively TRBD1 or TRBD2 (5 bases each). Germline V lookup: CDR1 DFQATT, CDR2 SNEGSKA (reference sequence). Trimming removed 3 bases at V and 7 bases at J, with 19 bases between. This CDR3 comprises 14 residues.

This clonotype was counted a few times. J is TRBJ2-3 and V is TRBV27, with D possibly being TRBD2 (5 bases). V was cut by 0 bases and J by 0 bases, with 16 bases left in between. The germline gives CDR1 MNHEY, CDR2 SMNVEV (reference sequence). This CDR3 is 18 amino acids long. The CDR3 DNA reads TGTGCCAGCAGTTTATCGCCGAATGATCTAGCTAGCACAGATACGCAGTATTTT. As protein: CASSLSPNDLASTDTQYF.

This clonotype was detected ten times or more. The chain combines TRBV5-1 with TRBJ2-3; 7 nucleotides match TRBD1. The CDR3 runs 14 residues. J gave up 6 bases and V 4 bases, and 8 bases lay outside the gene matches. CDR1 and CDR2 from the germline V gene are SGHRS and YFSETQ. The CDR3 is CASSTTTGLDTQYF. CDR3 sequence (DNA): TGCGCCAGCAGCACGACGACAGGGTTGGATACGCAGTATTTT.

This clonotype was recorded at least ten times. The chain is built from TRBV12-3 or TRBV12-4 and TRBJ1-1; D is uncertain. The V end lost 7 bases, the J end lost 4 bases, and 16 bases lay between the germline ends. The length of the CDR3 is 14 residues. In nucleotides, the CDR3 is TGTGCCAGCATTTATGAGATGGAGGGCACTGAAGCTTTCTTT. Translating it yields CASIYEMEGTEAFF.

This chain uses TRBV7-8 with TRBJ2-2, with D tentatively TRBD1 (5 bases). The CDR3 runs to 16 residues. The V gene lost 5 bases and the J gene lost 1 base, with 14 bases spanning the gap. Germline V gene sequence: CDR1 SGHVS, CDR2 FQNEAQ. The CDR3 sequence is CASSKSQGLNTGELFF. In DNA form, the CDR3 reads TGTGCCAGCAGCAAAAGCCAGGGATTGAACACCGGGGAGCTGTTTTTT.

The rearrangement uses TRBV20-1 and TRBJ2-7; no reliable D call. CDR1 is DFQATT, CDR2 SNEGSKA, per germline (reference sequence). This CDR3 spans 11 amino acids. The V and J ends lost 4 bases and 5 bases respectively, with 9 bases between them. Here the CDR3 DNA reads TGCAGTGCTACCGACCACCACGAGCAGTACTTC. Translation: CSATDHHEQYF.